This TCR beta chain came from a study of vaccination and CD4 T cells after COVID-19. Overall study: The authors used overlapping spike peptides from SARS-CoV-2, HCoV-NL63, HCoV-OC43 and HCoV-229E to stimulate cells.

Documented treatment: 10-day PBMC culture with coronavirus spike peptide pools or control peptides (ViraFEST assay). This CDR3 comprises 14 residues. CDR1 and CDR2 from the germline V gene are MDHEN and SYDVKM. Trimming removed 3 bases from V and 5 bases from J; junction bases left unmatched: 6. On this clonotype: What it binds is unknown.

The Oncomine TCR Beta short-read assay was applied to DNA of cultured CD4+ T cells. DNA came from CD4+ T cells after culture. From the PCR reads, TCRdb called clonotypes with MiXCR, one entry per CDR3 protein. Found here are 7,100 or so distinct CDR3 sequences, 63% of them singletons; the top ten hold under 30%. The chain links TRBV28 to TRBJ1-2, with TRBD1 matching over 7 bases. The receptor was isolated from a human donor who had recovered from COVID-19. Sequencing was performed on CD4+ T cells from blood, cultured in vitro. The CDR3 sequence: CASSLLDRTYGYTF. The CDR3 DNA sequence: TGTGCCAGCAGTTTGTTGGACAGGACTTATGGCTACACCTTC.